These T cell receptor beta chains were read from a single sample in a study of cytomegalovirus exposure and HLA in healthy donors. Produced via immunoSEQ multiplex PCR; TCRdb's table is partial and in-frame only. The table lists around 130,000 clones, 60% to 85% of them singletons, with less than 2% in the top ten. The sequenced material came from PBMCs. Receptors were obtained from a man aged 35-49 years in good health and CMV-seronegative. CDR3s include the opening cysteine and the closing phenylalanine or tryptophan. Each record gives: J gene, V gene, clone size, D gene, CDR3 DNA, CDR3 protein. The D gene is left open where the match is weak. Clone size appears in some rows only: once, few, many, or a class for an expanded clone.

j_call: TRBJ2-4; v_call: TRBV2; clone_size: .; d_call: TRBD1; cdr3_nt: TGTGCCAGCAGCCAGGGACAGGGGGCGCGAAACATTCAGTACTTC; cdr3_aa: CASSQGQGARNIQYF
j_call: TRBJ2-5; v_call: TRBV4-1; clone_size: .; d_call: TRBD1; cdr3_nt: TGCGCCAGCAGCCTTATCGGGACAGGGGCCGAAGAGACCCAGTACTTC; cdr3_aa: CASSLIGTGAEETQYF
j_call: TRBJ2-3; v_call: TRBV7-8; clone_size: .; d_call: .; cdr3_nt: TGTGCCAGCAGCTCCATGTCAGATACGCAGTATTTT; cdr3_aa: CASSSMSDTQYF
j_call: TRBJ2-1; v_call: TRBV28; clone_size: .; d_call: .; cdr3_nt: TGTGCCAGCAGTTTGTTAGTTGGTGAGCAGTTCTTC; cdr3_aa: CASSLLVGEQFF
j_call: TRBJ2-7; v_call: TRBV4-1; clone_size: .; d_call: .; cdr3_nt: TGCGCCAGCAGCCAAGTTGATGGCGCGGACGAGCAGTACTTC; cdr3_aa: CASSQVDGADEQYF
j_call: TRBJ2-7; v_call: TRBV19; clone_size: .; d_call: .; cdr3_nt: TGTGCCAGTAGTATAGCCCAGGCCTACGAGCAGTACTTC; cdr3_aa: CASSIAQAYEQYF
j_call: TRBJ1-2; v_call: TRBV10-2; clone_size: .; d_call: .; cdr3_nt: TGCGCCAGCAGCCCAGGGTACGGGTATGGCTACACCTTC; cdr3_aa: CASSPGYGYGYTF
j_call: TRBJ1-4; v_call: TRBV7-9; clone_size: .; d_call: .; cdr3_nt: TGTGCCAGCAGCACCGGACAGACAACTAATGAAAAACTGTTTTTT; cdr3_aa: CASSTGQTTNEKLFF
j_call: TRBJ2-2; v_call: TRBV6-5; clone_size: .; d_call: TRBD2; cdr3_nt: TGTGCCAGCAGGCGTCGGGGGGACACCGGGGAGCTGTTTTTT; cdr3_aa: CASRRRGDTGELFF
j_call: TRBJ2-7; v_call: TRBV6-5; clone_size: few; d_call: .; cdr3_nt: TGTGCCAGCAGTTACTCGACAGAGCACGAGCAGTACTTC; cdr3_aa: CASSYSTEHEQYF
j_call: TRBJ2-3; v_call: TRBV5-4; clone_size: .; d_call: TRBD1; cdr3_nt: TGTGCCAGCAGCTTGGCCAGGACAGGGCCAGATACGCAGTATTTT; cdr3_aa: CASSLARTGPDTQYF